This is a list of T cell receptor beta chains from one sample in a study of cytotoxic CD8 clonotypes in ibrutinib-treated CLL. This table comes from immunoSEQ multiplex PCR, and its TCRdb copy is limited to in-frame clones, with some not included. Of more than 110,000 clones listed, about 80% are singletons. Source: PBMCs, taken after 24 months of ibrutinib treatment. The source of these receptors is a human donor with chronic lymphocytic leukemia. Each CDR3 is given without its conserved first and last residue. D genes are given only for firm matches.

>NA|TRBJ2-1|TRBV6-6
ASSYSGNEQF
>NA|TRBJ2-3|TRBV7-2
ASSLVGPSTDTQY
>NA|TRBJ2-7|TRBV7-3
ASSMGGEQY
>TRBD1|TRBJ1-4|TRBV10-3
AISDPDRGEKLF
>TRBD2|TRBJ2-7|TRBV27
ASSLSGGWGSYEQY
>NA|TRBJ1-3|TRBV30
AQSLDGNTIY
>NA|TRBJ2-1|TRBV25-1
ASSEYFEPSGEQF
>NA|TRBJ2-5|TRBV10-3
AISEEVWGAQY
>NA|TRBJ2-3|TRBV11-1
ASSLSGSNTDTQY
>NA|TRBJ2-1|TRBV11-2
ASSLQGEASEQF
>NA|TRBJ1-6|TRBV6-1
ASSEFPPEGLNSPLH
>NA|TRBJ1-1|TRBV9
ASSVAGYTEAF
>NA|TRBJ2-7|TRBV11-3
ASSPRYSLGEY